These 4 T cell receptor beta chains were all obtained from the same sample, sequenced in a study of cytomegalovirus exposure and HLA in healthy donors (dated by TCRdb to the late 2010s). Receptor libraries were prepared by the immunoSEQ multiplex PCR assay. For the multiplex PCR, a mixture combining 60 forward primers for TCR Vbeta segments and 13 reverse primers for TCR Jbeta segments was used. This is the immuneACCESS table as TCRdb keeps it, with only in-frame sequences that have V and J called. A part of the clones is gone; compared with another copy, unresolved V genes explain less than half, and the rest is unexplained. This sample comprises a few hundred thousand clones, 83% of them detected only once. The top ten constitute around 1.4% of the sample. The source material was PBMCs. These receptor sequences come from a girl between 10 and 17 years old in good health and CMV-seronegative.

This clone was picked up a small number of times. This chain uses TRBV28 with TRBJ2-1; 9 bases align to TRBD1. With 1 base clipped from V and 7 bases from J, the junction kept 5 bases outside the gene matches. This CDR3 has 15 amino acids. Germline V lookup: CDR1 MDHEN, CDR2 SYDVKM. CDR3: CASSLSGQGRNEQFF. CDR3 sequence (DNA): TGTGCCAGCAGTTTATCGGGACAGGGAAGGAATGAGCAGTTCTTC.

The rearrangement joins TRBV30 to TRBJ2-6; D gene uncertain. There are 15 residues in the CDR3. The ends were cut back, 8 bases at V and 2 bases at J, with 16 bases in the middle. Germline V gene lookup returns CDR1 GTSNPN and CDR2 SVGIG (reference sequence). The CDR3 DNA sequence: TGTGCCGGGCCGCCGAAGGCAGCTGGGGCCAACGTCCTGACTTTC. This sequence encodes CAGPPKAAGANVLTF.

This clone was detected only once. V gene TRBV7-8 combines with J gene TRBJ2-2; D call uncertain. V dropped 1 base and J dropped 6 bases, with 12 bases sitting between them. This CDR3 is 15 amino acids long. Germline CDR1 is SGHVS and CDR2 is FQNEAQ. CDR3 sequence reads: CASSLGGVFSGELFF. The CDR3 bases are TGTGCCAGCAGCTTAGGAGGCGTCTTTTCCGGGGAGCTGTTTTTT.

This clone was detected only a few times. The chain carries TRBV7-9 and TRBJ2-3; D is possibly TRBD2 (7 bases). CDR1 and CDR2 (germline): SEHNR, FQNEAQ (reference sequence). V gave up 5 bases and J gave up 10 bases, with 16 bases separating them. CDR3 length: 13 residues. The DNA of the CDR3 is TGTGCCAGCAGCGCAAATAAGGGGGGGTCGCAGTATTTT. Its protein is CASSANKGGSQYF.